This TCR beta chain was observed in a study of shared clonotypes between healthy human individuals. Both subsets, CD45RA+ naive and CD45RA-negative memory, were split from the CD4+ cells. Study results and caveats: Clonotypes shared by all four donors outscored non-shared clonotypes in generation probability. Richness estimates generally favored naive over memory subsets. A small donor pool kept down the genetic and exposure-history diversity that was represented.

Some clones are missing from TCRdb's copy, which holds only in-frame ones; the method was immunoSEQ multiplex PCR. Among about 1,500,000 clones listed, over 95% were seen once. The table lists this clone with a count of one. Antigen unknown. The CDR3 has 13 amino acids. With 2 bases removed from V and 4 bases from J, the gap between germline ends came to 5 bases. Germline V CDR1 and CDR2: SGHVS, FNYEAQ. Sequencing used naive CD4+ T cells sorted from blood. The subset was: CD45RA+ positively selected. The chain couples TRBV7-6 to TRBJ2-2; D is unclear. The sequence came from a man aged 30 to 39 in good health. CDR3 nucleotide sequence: TGTGCCAGCAGCTTAAAGGTCACCGGGGAGCTGTTTTTT. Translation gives CASSLKVTGELFF. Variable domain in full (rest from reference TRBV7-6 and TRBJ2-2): GAGVSQSPRYKVTKRGQDVALRCDPISGHVSLYWYRQALGQGPEFLTYFNYEAQQDKSGLPNDRFSAERPEGSISTLTIQRTEQRDSAMYRCASSLKVTGELFFGEGSRLTVL.